The 23 T cell receptor beta chains in this list originate from one sample, sequenced in a study of cytomegalovirus exposure and HLA in healthy donors. Primers: 60 Vbeta forward and 13 Jbeta reverse. The data were produced by immunoSEQ multiplex PCR, yet TCRdb's version contains in-frame clones alone and is incomplete. The data show 50,000 to 60,000 clones, around 82% seen once. The material sequenced was PBMCs. The source is a female donor in good health and CMV-seronegative.

This clone was detected a few times. The chain carries TRBV6-1 and TRBJ1-1; possible D gene TRBD1, 5 bases. Trimming stripped 7 bases from V and 7 bases from J, with 22 bases between. This CDR3 is 15 amino acids long. Germline assignment: CDR1 MNHNS and CDR2 SASEGT. CDR3: CASTKVGVREGEAFF. CDR3 DNA sequence: TGTGCCAGCACCAAAGTGGGGGTTCGGGAGGGTGAAGCTTTCTTT.

This clone was seen just once. V gene TRBV7-3 combines with J gene TRBJ2-5, with a weak D call TRBD2 (6 bases). CDR3 length: 16 amino acids. V gave up 5 bases and J gave up 0 bases, with 16 bases separating them. The germline gives CDR1 SGHTA, CDR2 FQGTGA. CDR3 residues: CASSLTGSSYQETQYF. The CDR3 nucleotides are TGTGCCAGCAGCCTTACCGGGAGCTCGTACCAAGAGACCCAGTACTTC.

The genes are TRBV6-1 and TRBJ2-5; TRBD2 is a possible D gene (5 bases). With 4 bases removed from V and 2 bases from J, the gap between germline ends came to 11 bases. This CDR3 spans 14 amino acids. Germline values: CDR1 MNHNS, CDR2 SASEGT. CDR3 nucleotides: TGTGCCAGCAGTGGAGGAAGACTACAAGAGACCCAGTACTTC. It translates to CASSGGRLQETQYF.

The V gene is TRBV10-2, the J gene TRBJ2-7; 7 positions agree with TRBD2. Germline V CDR1 and CDR2: WSHSY, SAAADI. With V trimmed by 7 bases and J by 4 bases, 10 bases remained unmatched. The CDR3 is 14 residues long. CDR3: CASIASGGRYEQYF. The CDR3 DNA reads TGCGCCAGCATAGCTAGCGGCGGTCGATACGAGCAGTACTTC.

This clone occurred once. The rearrangement links TRBV18 to TRBJ1-1; D gene unclear. The CDR3 spans 13 residues. Trimming removed 1 base from V and 6 bases from J, with 9 bases in between. Per germline, CDR1 KGHSH and CDR2 LQKENI. CDR3 loop: CASSPRAGAEAFF. DNA of the CDR3: TGTGCCAGCTCACCACGTGCGGGTGCTGAAGCTTTCTTT.

The DNA for the CDR3 is TGTGCCAGCAGCGTAGTGCCTGAGTCCTACGAGCAGTACTTC. Its protein is CASSVVPESYEQYF. The chain is built from TRBV9 and TRBJ2-7; no clear D. CDR3 length equals 14 residues. V shed 0 bases and J shed 1 base, with 8 bases lying between them. CDR1 and CDR2 from the germline V gene are SGDLS and YYNGEE.

This clone was observed once. The J gene is TRBJ1-6, the V gene TRBV9, with 9 bases aligning to TRBD1. The germline V gene has CDR1 SGDLS and CDR2 YYNGEE. The CDR3 loop spans 15 amino acids. The ends lost 3 bases at V and 7 bases at J; junction bases unmatched: 5. The CDR3 coding sequence is TGTGCCAGCAGCGCCACCGGGACAGGGAATTCACCCCTCCACTTT. This codes for CASSATGTGNSPLHF.

This sequence joins TRBV6-1 and TRBJ2-5, with D unclear. Trimming shortened V by 6 bases and J by 8 bases, and 7 bases separated the two germline ends. CDR1 is MNHNS, CDR2 SASEGT, per germline. The CDR3 sequence is 10 residues long. The CDR3 DNA reads as TGTGCCAGCAGCCTAGGAACCCAGTACTTC. Translated: CASSLGTQYF.

The J gene is TRBJ2-1, the V gene TRBV5-4; TRBD2 matches at 9 bases. Losses at the gene ends were 4 bases for V and 4 bases for J; bases not matched to a gene: 9. The CDR3 runs 16 residues. Germline CDR1 reads SGHNT; CDR2 reads YYREEE (reference sequence). The CDR3 loop is CASSERGGALYNEQFF. Here the CDR3 DNA reads TGTGCCAGCAGCGAACGCGGGGGGGCTCTATACAATGAGCAGTTCTTC.

The V and J genes are TRBV5-1 and TRBJ2-3; 8 bases fit TRBD2. With 4 bases clipped from V and 5 bases from J, the junction kept 9 bases outside the gene matches. There are 15 residues in the CDR3. The germline V gene has CDR1 SGHRS and CDR2 YFSETQ. This chain's CDR3 is CASSPGGAGIDTQYF. Here the CDR3 DNA reads TGCGCCAGCAGCCCGGGGGGGGCAGGTATAGATACGCAGTATTTT.

This chain joins TRBV7-9 and TRBJ1-5; unclear D gene. The CDR3 has 16 amino acids. Trimming removed 5 bases from V and 1 base from J, with 15 bases in between. CDR1 is SEHNR and CDR2 is FQNEAQ in the germline V gene (reference sequence). Written as DNA, the CDR3 is TGTGCCAGCAGCCCTCCCGGGGTCCGGAGCAATCAGCCCCAGCATTTT. Its protein is CASSPPGVRSNQPQHF.

The chain links TRBV5-1 to TRBJ2-1; 8 bases fit TRBD2. CDR1 SGHRS and CDR2 YFSETQ come from the germline V gene. The CDR3 is made up of 16 amino acids. The V segment lost 6 bases and the J segment 8 bases; nucleotides outside the gene matches: 16. The CDR3 sequence is CASMLGSSGPHDEQFF. The CDR3 DNA follows: TGCGCCAGCATGCTTGGTTCTAGCGGGCCCCATGATGAGCAGTTCTTC. Drawing the rest from reference TRBV5-1 and TRBJ2-1, the complete variable domain is KAGVTQTPRYLIKTRGQQVTLSCSPISGHRSVSWYQQTPGQGLQFLFEYFSETQRNKGNFPGRFSGRQFSNSRSEMNVSTLELGDSALYLCASMLGSSGPHDEQFFGPGTRLTVL.

The chain couples TRBV16 to TRBJ1-5; D remains ambiguous. CDR3 length: 14 residues. CDR1 KGHSY and CDR2 FQNENV come from the germline V gene. The V and J ends lost 2 bases and 0 bases respectively, with 5 bases between them. The chain's CDR3 is CASSQINSNQPQHF. The CDR3 DNA is TGTGCCAGCAGCCAAATTAATAGCAATCAGCCCCAGCATTTT.

This clone was counted a few times. This sequence joins TRBV5-4 and TRBJ2-1; the match to TRBD1 covers 10 bases. CDR3 length: 15 amino acids. V gave up 6 bases and J gave up 7 bases; unmatched junction bases: 10. Germline V gene lookup returns CDR1 SGHNT and CDR2 YYREEE (reference sequence). This CDR3 is CASIPDRGRLNEQFF. The CDR3 coding sequence is TGTGCCAGCATCCCTGACAGGGGGCGGTTGAATGAGCAGTTCTTC. Supplemented by reference TRBV5-4 and TRBJ2-1, the full variable domain reads ETGVTQSPTHLIKTRGQQVTLRCSSQSGHNTVSWYQQALGQGPQFIFQYYREEENGRGNFPPRFSGLQFPNYSSELNVNALELDDSALYLCASIPDRGRLNEQFFGPGTRLTVL.

J is TRBJ1-1 and V is TRBV11-2; D is unclear. CDR1 is SGHAT and CDR2 is FQNNGV in the germline V gene. V lost 1 base and J 4 bases, leaving 10 bases between the germline ends. This CDR3 spans 14 amino acids. The DNA for the CDR3 is TGTGCCAGCAGCTTAGGTCCGCCCAGCACTGAAGCTTTCTTT. Its translation is CASSLGPPSTEAFF.

The V call is TRBV7-2, the J call TRBJ2-2; a possible D gene is TRBD1 (5 bases). Deletions cut 5 bases from V and 1 base from J, with 11 bases between. Germline CDR1 is SGHTA and CDR2 is FQGNSA. The CDR3 runs to 15 residues. The CDR3 protein is CASSQGTGNTGELFF. The CDR3, as DNA: TGTGCCAGCAGCCAAGGAACAGGGAACACCGGGGAGCTGTTTTTT.

The chain has TRBV5-1 and TRBJ2-5; TRBD2 is a possible D gene (5 bases). V was cut by 3 bases and J by 4 bases, with 7 bases left in between. Germline CDR1 is SGHRS and CDR2 is YFSETQ. This CDR3 region has 12 residues. The CDR3 sequence is CASSYEGETQYF. The DNA of the CDR3 is TGCGCCAGCAGCTACGAGGGAGAGACCCAGTACTTC.

The genes are TRBV9 and TRBJ1-1; weak D call: TRBD1 (6 bases). The CDR3 sequence is 14 residues long. The V gene's germline CDR1 is SGDLS and CDR2 YYNGEE. V lost 4 bases, J lost 5 bases, and 15 bases lay in between. In DNA form, the CDR3 reads TGTGCCAGCAGCCCCCGGGACATGAGGACTGAAGCTTTCTTT. This translates into CASSPRDMRTEAFF.

The chain recombines TRBV5-5 with TRBJ1-1, with 7 bases fitting TRBD1. Germline trimming cut 4 bases from V and 5 bases from J; bases unmatched to any gene: 11. The CDR3 has 15 residues. Germline V gene lookup returns CDR1 SGHKS and CDR2 YYEKEE (reference sequence). CDR3 nucleotide sequence: TGTGCCAGCAGCCCCCAGGGGGAAGTAGGAACTGAAGCTTTCTTT. Translated, it gives CASSPQGEVGTEAFF.

The chain carries TRBV27 and TRBJ2-7, with 8 bases matching TRBD1. The CDR3 contains 15 residues. The V gene's germline CDR1 is MNHEY and CDR2 SMNVEV (reference sequence). V shed 6 bases, J shed 0 bases, and the junction held 7 bases outside the gene matches. The CDR3 loop is CASRNAGQGSYEQYF. The DNA of the CDR3 is TGTGCCAGCAGGAATGCCGGACAGGGCTCCTACGAGCAGTACTTC.

The table lists this clone with a count of one. This sequence joins TRBV19 and TRBJ1-4; the match to TRBD1 covers 9 bases. The CDR3 spans 16 residues. From germline, CDR1 is LNHDA and CDR2 SQIVND (reference sequence). V shed 5 bases and J 8 bases; nucleotides not matched to a gene: 12. DNA for the CDR3: TGTGCCAGTAGTGCGTACCTACAGGGGGCGGGCGAAAAACTGTTTTTT. Translated, it gives CASSAYLQGAGEKLFF. Full variable domain (outside the CDR3, taken from reference TRBV19 and TRBJ1-4): DGGITQSPKYLFRKEGQNVTLSCEQNLNHDAMYWYRQDPGQGLRLIYYSQIVNDFQKGDIAEGYSVSREKKESFPLTVTSAQKNPTAFYLCASSAYLQGAGEKLFFGSGTQLSVL.

This clone was seen just once. This sequence joins TRBV27 and TRBJ2-7, with D possibly being TRBD2 (5 bases). The CDR3 contains 18 residues. Germline V gives CDR1 MNHEY, CDR2 SMNVEV (reference sequence). The germline V and J ends were trimmed by 5 bases and 2 bases, with 25 bases remaining between them. The CDR3 here is CASSRYEFRDLGPYEQYF. In DNA, the CDR3 is TGTGCCAGCAGTCGTTACGAATTCCGGGATCTAGGGCCCTACGAGCAGTACTTC.

V and J are TRBV2 and TRBJ2-3, with D perhaps TRBD2 (6 bases). Looked up from germline, CDR1 is SNHLY and CDR2 is FYNNEI. With 3 bases removed from V and 9 bases from J, the gap between germline ends came to 13 bases. The CDR3 length is 13 residues. In nucleotides, the CDR3 is TGTGCCAGCAGTGAGTCCCGGGGGAGAACGCAGTATTTT. It is translated as CASSESRGRTQYF. Variable domain in full (rest from reference TRBV2 and TRBJ2-3): EPEVTQTPSHQVTQMGQEVILRCVPISNHLYFYWYRQILGQKVEFLVSFYNNEISEKSEIFDDQFSVERPDGSNFTLKIRSTKLEDSAMYFCASSESRGRTQYFGPGTRLTVL.